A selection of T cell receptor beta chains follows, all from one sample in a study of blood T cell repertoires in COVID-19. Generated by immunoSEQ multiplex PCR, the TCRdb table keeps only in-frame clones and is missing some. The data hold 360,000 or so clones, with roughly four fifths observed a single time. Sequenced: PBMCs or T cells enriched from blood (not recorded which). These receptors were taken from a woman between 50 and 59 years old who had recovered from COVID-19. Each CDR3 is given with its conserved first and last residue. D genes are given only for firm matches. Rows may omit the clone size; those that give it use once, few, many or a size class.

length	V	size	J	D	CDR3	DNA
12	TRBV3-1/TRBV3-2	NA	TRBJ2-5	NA	CASSHIQETQYF	TGTGCCAGCAGCCACATCCAAGAGACCCAGTACTTC
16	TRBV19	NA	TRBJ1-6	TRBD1	CASGLGQGVWNSPLHF	TGTGCCAGTGGTTTGGGACAGGGGGTATGGAATTCACCCCTCCACTTT
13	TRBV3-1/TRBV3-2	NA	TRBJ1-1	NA	CASSQDWGGEAFF	TGTGCCAGCAGCCAAGATTGGGGGGGAGAAGCTTTCTTT
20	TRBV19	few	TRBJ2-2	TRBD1	CASTSFPTGGIGIKSGELFF	TGTGCCAGTACCTCGTTCCCAACAGGGGGTATTGGGATTAAGTCCGGGGAGCTGTTTTTT
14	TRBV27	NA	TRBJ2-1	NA	CASRGLGPYNEQFF	TGTGCCAGCAGGGGGCTTGGACCCTACAATGAGCAGTTCTTC
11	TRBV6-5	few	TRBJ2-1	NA	CASSHNNEQFF	TGTGCCAGCAGCCACAACAATGAGCAGTTCTTC
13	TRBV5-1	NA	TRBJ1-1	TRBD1	CASSLGQGGEAFF	TGCGCCAGCAGCTTGGGACAGGGAGGTGAAGCTTTCTTT
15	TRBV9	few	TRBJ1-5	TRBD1	CASSAGDRETQPQHF	TGTGCCAGCAGCGCCGGCGACAGGGAAACTCAGCCCCAGCATTTT
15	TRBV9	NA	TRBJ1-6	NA	CASSRLVSGNSPLHF	TGTGCCAGCAGCCGATTGGTATCCGGTAATTCACCCCTCCACTTT
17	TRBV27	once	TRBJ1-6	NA	CASSLGGGRGYNSPLHF	TGTGCCAGCAGTTTGGGAGGGGGACGGGGCTATAATTCACCCCTCCACTTT
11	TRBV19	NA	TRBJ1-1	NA	CAVTSRTEAFF	TGTGCCGTGACTAGTCGCACTGAAGCTTTCTTT
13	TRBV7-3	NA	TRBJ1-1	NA	CASSVTSPSEAFF	TGTGCCAGCAGCGTAACAAGCCCCTCTGAAGCTTTCTTT
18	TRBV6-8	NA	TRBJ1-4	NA	CASSYPQRGEGGCEKLFF	TGTGCCAGCAGTTACCCACAGAGGGGGGAGGGAGGCTGTGAAAAACTGTTTTTT
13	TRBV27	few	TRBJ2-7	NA	CASSLSMGGEQYF	TGTGCCAGCAGTTTATCGATGGGGGGCGAGCAGTACTTC
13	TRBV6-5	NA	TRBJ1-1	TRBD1	CASSTTGGTEAFF	TGTGCCAGCTCTACAACAGGGGGGACTGAAGCTTTCTTT
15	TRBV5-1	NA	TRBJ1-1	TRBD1	CASSRTGSFGTEAFF	TGCGCCAGCAGCCGGACAGGATCTTTTGGCACTGAAGCTTTCTTT
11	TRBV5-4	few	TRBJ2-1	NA	CASSLSDEQFF	TGTGCCAGCAGTCTGTCGGATGAGCAGTTCTTC
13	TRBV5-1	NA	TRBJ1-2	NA	CASSLGTGNGYTF	TGCGCCAGCAGCTTGGGAACAGGGAACGGCTACACCTTC
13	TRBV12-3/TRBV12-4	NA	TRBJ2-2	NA	CASTRANTGELFF	TGTGCCAGCACCAGGGCGAACACCGGGGAGCTGTTTTTT
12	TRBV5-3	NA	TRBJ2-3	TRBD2	CARQRGWNTQYF	TGTGCCAGACAGCGGGGGTGGAATACGCAGTATTTT
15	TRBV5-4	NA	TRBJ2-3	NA	CASSAQPGFTDTQYF	TGTGCCAGCAGCGCCCAACCAGGTTTCACAGATACGCAGTATTTT
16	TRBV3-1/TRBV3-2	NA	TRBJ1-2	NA	CASSQDWPGAGNGYTF	TGTGCCAGCAGCCAAGATTGGCCAGGGGCCGGGAATGGCTACACCTTC
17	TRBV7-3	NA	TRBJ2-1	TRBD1	CASSLFTDRVVYNEQFF	TGTGCCAGCAGCTTATTCACCGACAGGGTCGTATACAATGAGCAGTTCTTC
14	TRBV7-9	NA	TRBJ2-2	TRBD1	CASSFQGDTGELFF	TGTGCCAGCAGCTTCCAGGGGGACACCGGGGAGCTGTTTTTT
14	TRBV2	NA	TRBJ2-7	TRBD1	CASFRDRDSYEQYF	TGTGCCAGCTTCCGGGACAGAGACTCCTACGAGCAGTACTTC
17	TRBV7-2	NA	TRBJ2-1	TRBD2	CASSLVPGLAGEVEQFF	TGTGCCAGCAGCTTAGTACCGGGACTAGCGGGAGAGGTTGAGCAGTTCTTC
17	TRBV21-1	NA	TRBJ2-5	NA	CASSKGRSGRYQETQYF	TGTGCCAGCAGCAAGGGGAGGTCGGGAAGATACCAAGAGACCCAGTACTTC
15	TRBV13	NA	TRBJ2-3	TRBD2	CASSRKRGYTDTQYF	TGTGCCAGCAGCCGAAAGCGGGGATACACAGATACGCAGTATTTT
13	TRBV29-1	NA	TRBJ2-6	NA	CSVGQGEANVLTF	TGCAGCGTTGGGCAGGGTGAGGCCAACGTCCTGACTTTC
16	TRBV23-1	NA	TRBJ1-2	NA	CASSQSFQGLNYGYTF	TGCGCCAGCAGTCAATCCTTCCAGGGTCTTAACTATGGCTACACCTTC
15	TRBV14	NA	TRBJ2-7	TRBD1	CASSQGRGPSYEQYF	TGTGCCAGCAGCCAAGGCAGGGGGCCATCCTACGAGCAGTACTTC
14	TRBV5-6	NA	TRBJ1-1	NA	CASSTDRLNTEAFF	TGTGCCAGCAGCACCGACAGACTTAACACTGAAGCTTTCTTT
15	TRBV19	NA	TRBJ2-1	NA	CASTDRAGSYNEQFF	TGTGCCAGTACCGACAGGGCGGGATCCTACAATGAGCAGTTCTTC
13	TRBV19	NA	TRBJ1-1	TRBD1	CASLPQGGTEAFF	TGTGCCAGTTTACCCCAGGGGGGTACTGAAGCTTTCTTT
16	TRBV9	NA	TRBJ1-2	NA	CASSARWGQEHDGYTF	TGTGCCAGCAGCGCCCGATGGGGGCAAGAGCATGATGGCTACACCTTC
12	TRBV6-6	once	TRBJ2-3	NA	CASSYSGVTQYF	TGTGCCAGCAGTTACTCGGGCGTGACGCAGTATTTT
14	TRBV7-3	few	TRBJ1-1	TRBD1	CASSLMAGGTEAFF	TGTGCCAGCAGCTTAATGGCAGGGGGCACTGAAGCTTTCTTT
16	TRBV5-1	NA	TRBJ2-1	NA	CASSLPLGKLGDEQFF	TGCGCCAGCAGCCTGCCCCTAGGAAAGTTGGGTGATGAGCAGTTCTTC
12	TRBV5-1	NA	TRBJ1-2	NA	CASSSTGYGYTF	TGCGCCAGCAGCTCGACAGGTTATGGCTACACCTTC
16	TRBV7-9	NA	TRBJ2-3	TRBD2	CASSFPGLVLEGTQYF	TGTGCCAGCAGCTTTCCGGGACTAGTCCTAGAGGGTACGCAGTATTTT
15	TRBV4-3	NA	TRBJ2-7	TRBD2	CASSHGLAGINEQYF	TGCGCCAGCAGCCACGGACTAGCGGGAATCAACGAGCAGTACTTC
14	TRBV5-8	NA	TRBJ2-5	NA	CASSSLGLGETQYF	TGTGCCAGCAGCTCGCTAGGTCTCGGAGAGACCCAGTACTTC
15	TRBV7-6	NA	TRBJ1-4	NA	CASSFSSGGGEKLFF	TGTGCCAGCAGCTTTTCCTCGGGCGGGGGGGAAAAACTGTTTTTT
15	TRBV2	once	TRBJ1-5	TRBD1	CASRGQGAAGVTQHF	TGTGCCAGCAGGGGACAGGGGGCGGCCGGGGTAACCCAGCATTTT
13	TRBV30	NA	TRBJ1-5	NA	CAWSGGGSQPQHF	TGTGCCTGGAGTGGAGGGGGTAGTCAGCCCCAGCATTTT
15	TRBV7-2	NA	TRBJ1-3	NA	CASSPFRAFGNTIYF	TGTGCCAGCAGCCCTTTCAGGGCGTTCGGAAACACCATATATTTT
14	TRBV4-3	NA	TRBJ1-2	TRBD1	CASSPRNRGDGYTF	TGCGCCAGCAGCCCGCGGAACAGGGGAGATGGCTACACCTTC
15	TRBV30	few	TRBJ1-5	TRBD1	CAWSVRQGSNQPQHF	TGTGCCTGGAGTGTAAGACAGGGAAGCAATCAGCCCCAGCATTTT
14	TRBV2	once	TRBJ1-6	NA	CAGSPQRNNSPLHF	TGTGCCGGGAGTCCCCAGCGAAATAATTCACCCCTCCACTTT
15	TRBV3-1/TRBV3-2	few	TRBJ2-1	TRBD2	CASSPGLAGYNEQFF	TGTGCCAGCAGCCCTGGACTAGCAGGGTACAATGAGCAGTTCTTC
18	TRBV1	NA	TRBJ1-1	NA	CTSSQEVRVGPVVAEAFF	TGCACCAGCAGCCAAGAAGTTCGGGTAGGTCCAGTCGTGGCTGAAGCTTTCTTT
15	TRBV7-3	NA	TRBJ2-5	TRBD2	CASSPSTSGGETQYF	TGTGCCAGCAGCCCATCAACTAGCGGGGGGGAGACCCAGTACTTC
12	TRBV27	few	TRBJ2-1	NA	CASRGRYNEQFF	TGTGCCAGCAGGGGGCGCTACAATGAGCAGTTCTTC
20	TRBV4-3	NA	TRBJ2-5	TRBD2	CASSRSPTAGTSGHQETQYF	TGCGCCAGCAGCCGCTCCCCAACCGCAGGGACTAGCGGACATCAAGAGACCCAGTACTTC
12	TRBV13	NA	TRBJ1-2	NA	CASSGRNYGYTF	TGTGCCAGCAGTGGCCGTAACTATGGCTACACCTTC